This T cell receptor (beta chain) was sequenced in a study of cytomegalovirus exposure and HLA in healthy donors (dated by TCRdb to 2016 to 2017). About the investigation overall: According to an earlier analysis of a few hundred of the donors, roughly 180 million T cells yielded 90 million to 140 million unique TCR beta sequences and 276 Gb of sequence data. An early release that covered approximately 600 HLA-typed donors contained about 290 gigabases of sequencing data and some 87 million unique TCR sequences. The genetic ancestry cluster associated with self-reported Caucasian donors included over 80% of the 300 to 450 genotyped donors. The study aimed to test whether signatures of past pathogen exposure could be identified by cataloging public T cell receptors. The study profiled the T cell repertoires of 500 to 800 subjects by immunosequencing and related them to cytomegalovirus serostatus. A separate validation cohort of about 110 different subjects was used in addition to the 666-subject first cohort. To predict cytomegalovirus infection status, the study combined high-throughput TCR immunosequencing, statistical association of individual TCRs with disease status, and machine learning. To study patterns of TCR occurrence, a later analysis re-analyzed previously published TCR beta repertoires from several hundred donors and added high-resolution HLA genotyping. In the later analysis, no new phenotypic data were used to find candidate immune exposures; instead, reliance was placed on TCR beta sequences and their occurrence across donors. To decide whether each TCR beta V gene segment behaved as functional or pseudogenic, an earlier analysis of some 540 of the donors relied on high-throughput TCR beta sequencing. Donor age, sex, ethnicity and CMV serostatus were compiled together with the repertoire data. Genome-wide SNP genotypes for about 60% of the roughly 700 donors were used in a later genetic analysis, which treated that subset as a discovery cohort. All discovery cohort repertoires had been generated on a single sequencing platform. HLA typing included class I and class II loci at four-digit resolution. Typing coverage varied by locus: roughly 629-640 donors for A, B, C, DRB1 and DQB1; more than 500 for DQA1; over 600 for DPA1; some 470 for DPB1. Several DR-DQ haplotypes were handled as single units for association and clustering, since linkage in the cohort was strong. Among several hundred genotyped donors of the cohort, an average of approximately 240,000 unique TCR beta nucleotide sequences was sequenced per donor, of which roughly 17% were non-productive. Summary of the overall study and its limitations: In a later analysis, most CMV-associated TCR beta chains were found to appear HLA-restricted, with HLA associations seemingly driven largely by CMV exposure. Linkage disequilibrium might explain the correlated functional status among segregating V segments, but an unknown experimental factor could not be excluded. A few of the identified cytomegalovirus-associated TCR beta chains were confirmed in vitro to be specific for cytomegalovirus antigens. The presence/absence analyses assumed that sequencing depth was roughly uniform across donors, and that assumption may not be true. V-gene and J-gene trimming of TCR beta chains was associated with a missense DCLRE1C variant in a later genetic analysis, and the association was replicated in an independent cohort. Specific HLA alleles were associated with some 15,000 TCR beta sequences at a false discovery rate of 0.05 in a later analysis. Cytomegalovirus status was reported to be diagnosed by the classifier with high specificity and sensitivity in both the original and validation cohorts. This cohort had only TCR beta chains sequenced, and the lack of alpha or paired-chain data limited which features could be detected. HLA typing was unavailable for some donors at each locus, so association tests used only the typed subset. Most TCR sequences were seen in very few donors, while some public TCRs were found in many individuals. In a later analysis, the rate of TCR association differed among HLA loci, with DRB1 alleles having the most associated TCRs and HLA-C alleles having the fewest. In a later analysis, HLA-associated TCR beta chains showed more clonal expansion and lower generation probabilities than non-associated chains that were equally common. Strong co-occurrence of HLA alleles, especially DR and DQ, made assigning TCR associations to individual alleles difficult. Immune exposure information for the cohort was limited to CMV serostatus. A further reported finding was that TCR beta sequences accurately predicted the HLA-A and HLA-B alleles for most subjects in the first cohort. Because the 87-base-pair reads could not distinguish some IMGT-functional V segments, including TRBV6-2 and TRBV6-3, those segments were excluded. A later genetic analysis reported fewer N-insertions in productive TCRs among donors in an Asian-associated ancestry cluster than the roughly 650-donor mean. The study listed 150 to 200 TCR beta chains as associated with cytomegalovirus. According to the authors, the approach could potentially be generalized to other disease states and immunological phenotypes. In a later analysis, several top co-occurrence clusters were reported to appear linked to parvovirus B19, influenza, CMV and Epstein-Barr virus. Because counts were too low, seventeen rarely observed V segments, including chromosome 9 orphons, were excluded from the earlier analysis of around 590 of the donors. The sequencing pipeline was judged likely to have produced a cluster of highly shared sequence variants as a technical artifact. Broadly in line with IMGT annotations, most TCR beta V segments showed up in productive rearrangements about 87% or about 30% of the time in an earlier analysis of some 590 of the donors.

Library creation used the immunoSEQ multiplex PCR assay. For the multiplex PCR, a mixture combining 60 forward primers for TCR Vbeta segments and 13 reverse primers for TCR Jbeta segments was used. Amplification of the CDR3 region of rearranged TCR beta genes was performed with a multiplex PCR assay on genomic DNA. The amplified TCR beta libraries were sequenced on the Illumina HiSeq System as 87-base-pair reads. Under the source paper's analysis protocol: In a later analysis, tens of millions of unique TCR beta chains were counted across the approximately 640 repertoires, and roughly 11 million of these chains were shared by at least two donors. To remove PCR and sequencing errors, raw reads were error-corrected and collapsed into unique sequences using a nearest-neighbor algorithm that merged closely related sequences. Alignment of CDR3 sequences to IMGT reference sequences was used to assign V, D and J gene segments. For a sequence to be retained, at least a six-nucleotide match to both a V gene segment and a J gene segment was required. Rearrangements were classified as productive when the CDR3 lacked stop codons and remained in frame with V and J, and all other rearrangements were classified as non-productive. Following IMGT convention, CDR3 was defined as the stretch from the second conserved V-encoded cysteine to the conserved J-encoded phenylalanine. In an earlier analysis of around 540 of the donors, sequences lacking an unambiguous match to a single V gene segment were excluded. In an earlier analysis of some 590 of the donors, a V segment was called functional when productive rearrangements were above 56.7%, and segregating when the standard deviation between donors exceeded 5%. A statistical classification framework was developed to diagnose cytomegalovirus status using the catalog of TCR beta chain sequences. A later analysis assigned V and J genes by comparing TCR nucleotide sequences with IMGT/GENE-DB human TR gene sequences. Using the TCRdist pipeline, a later analysis assigned CDR3 sequences along with most-parsimonious VDJ recombination scenarios. A later analysis defined each TCR beta chain by its CDR3 amino acid sequence plus V-gene family, and excluded reads lacking a unique V-gene family. In a later analysis, 550 to 650 highly shared, low-generation-probability nucleotide sequences were removed to address suspected cross-contamination and a sequencing artifact. A later analysis calculated a clonal expansion index for each public chain from normalized within-repertoire ranks of inferred template counts. In a later analysis, generation probabilities were computed with a VDJ recombination model fitted to out-of-frame rearrangements, and the resulting probabilities were checked against IGoR. In a later analysis, TCR-TCR, TCR-HLA and TCR-CMV co-occurrence was scored with hypergeometric tests, and a repertoire-size bias correction was applied to TCR pairs. A later analysis estimated false discovery rates by permuting HLA or CMV assignments 20 times. In a later analysis, co-occurring TCRs were grouped using DBSCAN, and TCRdist sequence similarity was added for clustering within HLA-allele-positive subsets. Repertoires with fewer than 30,000 or more than 120,000 public chains, plus five repertoires with anomalous nucleotide sharing, were excluded from co-occurrence clustering. In TCRdb, the immuneACCESS table is reduced to in-frame sequences with V and J assigned. These tables do not hold every clone; where another copy was compared, an unresolved V gene accounts for under half, and the others remain unexplained. The V and J calls and the clone size are those of that table, but D and trimming were determined from the DNA. This sample holds approximately 200,000 clones; roughly 80% were observed only once. The top ten constitute approximately 0.22% of the sample.

The cohort consisted of 600 to 750 healthy bone marrow donors. At the time of sampling, every cohort member was nominally healthy, though immune exposures that went unrecorded were likely present. The donor was CMV seronegative and belonged to the group of 350 to 400 seronegative cohort members. Each donor provided a peripheral blood sample, and peripheral blood mononuclear cells were used for TCR beta sequencing. The Qiagen DNeasy Blood Extraction Kit was used to extract genomic DNA from the blood cell samples. The CDR3 goes from the cysteine to the phenylalanine over 14 residues. The only DNA kept is the CDR3, 42 bases in frame from the first base. Taken from the germline V gene (reference sequence), the CDR1 and CDR2 loops are LNHDA and SQIVND. For this chain, trimming is 9 bases at the V end and 0 bases at the J end, and the number of junction bases without a gene match is 5. On this clone itself: The antigen it recognizes is unknown. No per-base quality is available; no much larger clone lies one base away.

Rearrangement joined TRBV19 to TRBJ1-2, with 9 central nucleotides matching TRBD1. The source is a girl aged 2 to 10 in good health and CMV-seronegative. The material sequenced was PBMCs. The CDR3 region: CASLGTGPNYGYTF. The DNA sequence follows: TGTGCCAGCTTAGGGACAGGGCCTAACTATGGCTACACCTTC.